The T cell receptor beta chain described here comes from a study of blood T cell repertoires in COVID-19. Germline V lookup: CDR1 MGHRA, CDR2 YSYEKL. The junction had 7 bases not matched to a gene; V was cut back by 4 bases and J by 3 bases. This CDR3 region has 16 residues. Study processing details: Reference gene primer amplification yielded estimated nucleated cell counts. Profiled with immunoSEQ multiplex PCR; TCRdb holds only in-frame clones, not every one. That table supplies the V and J calls and clone size; D and trimming were determined from the DNA. The sample records 30,000 to 45,000 clones, approximately 90% being singletons.

Sequencing was performed on peripheral blood. V is TRBV4-1 and J is TRBJ2-5; TRBD2 matches at 11 bases. The TCR comes from a human donor in a cohort sampled during active COVID-19. The DNA of the CDR3 is TGCGCCAGCAGCCCGTCTAGCGGGGGGCTAGAAGAGACCCAGTACTTC. Residues: CASSPSSGGLEETQYF.